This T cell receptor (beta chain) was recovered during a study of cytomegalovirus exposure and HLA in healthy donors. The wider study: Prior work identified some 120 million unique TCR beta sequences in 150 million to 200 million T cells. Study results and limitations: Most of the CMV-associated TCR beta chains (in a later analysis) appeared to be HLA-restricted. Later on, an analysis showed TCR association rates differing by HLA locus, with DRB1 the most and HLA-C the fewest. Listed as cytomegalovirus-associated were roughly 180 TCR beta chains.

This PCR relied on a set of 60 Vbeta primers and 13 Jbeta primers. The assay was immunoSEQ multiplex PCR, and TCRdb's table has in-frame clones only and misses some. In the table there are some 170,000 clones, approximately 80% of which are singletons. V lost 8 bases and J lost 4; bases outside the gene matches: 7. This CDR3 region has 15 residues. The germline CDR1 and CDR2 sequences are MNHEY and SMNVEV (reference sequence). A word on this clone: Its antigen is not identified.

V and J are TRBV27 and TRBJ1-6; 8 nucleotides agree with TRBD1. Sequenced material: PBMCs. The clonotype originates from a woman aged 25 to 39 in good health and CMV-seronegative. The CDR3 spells CASHMTGVYNSPLHF. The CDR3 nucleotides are TGTGCCAGCCATATGACAGGGGTTTATAATTCACCCCTCCACTTT.